These 28 T cell receptor beta chains originate from one sample sequenced in a study of CD8 T cells in Susac syndrome. It was with random hexamers that roughly 0.45 to 1 ug RNA was reverse transcribed. TCRdb reanalysed the immunoSEQ multiplex PCR reads using MiXCR and keeps one entry per CDR3 protein. The sample lists 150,000 to 200,000 distinct CDR3 sequences, 90% to 95% occurring once. The sequenced material came from CD4+ T cells from PBMCs. These receptors all come from a human donor with multiple sclerosis.

DNA for the CDR3: TGTGCCAGCAGCCTGGAGGGGGGGAGGAACACTGAAGCTTTCTTT. This translates into CASSLEGGRNTEAFF. V usage is TRBV5-4 and J usage is TRBJ1-1, with a tentative D call TRBD1 (6 bases). The ends were cut back, 4 bases at V and 1 base at J, with 14 bases in the middle. The CDR3 is 15 amino acids. Germline CDR1 reads SGHNT; CDR2 reads YYREEE (reference sequence). Full variable domain (remainder filled in from reference TRBV5-4 and TRBJ1-1): ETGVTQSPTHLIKTRGQQVTLRCSSQSGHNTVSWYQQALGQGPQFIFQYYREEENGRGNFPPRFSGLQFPNYSSELNVNALELDDSALYLCASSLEGGRNTEAFFGQGTRLTVV.

The J gene is TRBJ1-2, the V gene TRBV2, with D possibly being TRBD1 (5 bases). Germline assignment: CDR1 SNHLY and CDR2 FYNNEI. CDR3 length: 14 amino acids. With 8 bases removed from V and 8 bases from J, the gap between germline ends came to 21 bases. The chain's CDR3 is CASGGTSGQAGYTF. The CDR3 DNA follows: TGTGCCAGCGGGGGAACCTCGGGCCAGGCCGGCTACACCTTC.

The CDR3 reads CASSRGVDTQYF. CDR3 coding DNA: TGTGCCAGCAGCCGCGGGGTTGATACGCAGTATTTT. The chain has TRBV3-1 and TRBJ2-3; a weak D match, TRBD2 (6 bases). This CDR3 contains 12 residues. V dropped 4 bases and J dropped 6 bases, with 8 bases sitting between them. CDR1 is LGHDT, CDR2 YNNKEL, per germline (reference sequence).

The chain has TRBV18 and TRBJ2-7; D gene ambiguous. V lost 3 bases and J 7 bases, leaving 16 bases between the germline ends. Looked up from germline, CDR1 is KGHSH and CDR2 is LQKENI. This CDR3 has 14 amino acids. CDR3: CASSPVMAGSEQYF. CDR3 bases: TGTGCCAGCTCACCTGTGATGGCTGGGTCGGAGCAGTACTTC.

The chain joins TRBV29-1 to TRBJ2-7, with unresolved D. The V gene's germline CDR1 is SQVTM and CDR2 ANQGSEA. The length of the CDR3 is 13 residues. Trimming took 6 bases from V and 0 from J, leaving 12 bases between them. CDR3 nucleotide sequence: TGCAGCGTGGCGGCTCCTAGCTCCTACGAGCAGTACTTC. Translated, it gives CSVAAPSSYEQYF.

V gene TRBV27 combines with J gene TRBJ2-7; TRBD1 or TRBD2 may be the D gene (6 bases each). In germline, CDR1 is MNHEY, CDR2 SMNVEV (reference sequence). V was clipped by 8 bases and J by 2 bases, with 22 bases between them. The CDR3 is made up of 16 amino acids. CDR3 sequence: CASAPDHSGGPYEQYF. In DNA, the CDR3 is TGTGCCAGCGCCCCGGACCACAGTGGGGGGCCCTACGAGCAGTACTTC.

This clonotype was observed once. The genes are TRBV28 and TRBJ2-7; 7 positions agree with TRBD1. The CDR3 sequence is 13 residues long. The germline V gene encodes CDR1 MDHEN and CDR2 SYDVKM. The ends lost 6 bases at V and 5 bases at J; junction bases unmatched: 7. As DNA, the CDR3 is TGTGCCAGCAGCCAAGGGACAGTCCACGAGCAGTACTTC. Translated, it gives CASSQGTVHEQYF. The variable domain in full, completed from reference TRBV28 and TRBJ2-7, reads DVKVTQSSRYLVKRTGEKVFLECVQDMDHENMFWYRQDPGLGLRLIYFSYDVKMKEKGDIPEGYSVSREKKERFSLILESASTNQTSMYLCASSQGTVHEQYFGPGTRLTVT.

This clonotype has a single count. The gene calls are TRBV15 and TRBJ2-5; D is unresolved. Trimming took 1 base from V and 5 from J, leaving 11 bases between them. Germline V gives CDR1 LNHNV, CDR2 YYDKDF (reference sequence). The CDR3 is 14 amino acids. DNA for the CDR3: TGTGCCACCAGCAGAGCACAAGCGACTGAGACCCAGTACTTC. This codes for CATSRAQATETQYF.

The rearrangement links TRBV29-1 to TRBJ2-3; D is perhaps TRBD2 (6 bases). Germline CDR1 and CDR2: SQVTM and ANQGSEA. The CDR3 totals 13 residues. The CDR3 loop reads CSGGNRHTDTQYF. CDR3 nucleotides: TGCAGTGGGGGGAACAGGCACACAGATACGCAGTATTTT.

The chain carries TRBV15 and TRBJ1-1, with a tentative D call TRBD1 (5 bases). Germline loops: CDR1 LNHNV, CDR2 YYDKDF (reference sequence). V dropped 5 bases and J dropped 1 base, with 8 bases sitting between them. The CDR3 spans 13 residues. CDR3 sequence (DNA): TGTGCCACCAGCTGGCAGGGGAACACTGAAGCTTTCTTT. This codes for CATSWQGNTEAFF.

The chain has TRBV2 and TRBJ2-5; D uncertain. Trimming left V 2 bases short and J 5 bases short, with 12 bases between. CDR1 and CDR2 from the germline V gene are SNHLY and FYNNEI. CDR3 length equals 14 residues. CDR3 residues: CASSERWVGETQYF. The CDR3 DNA is TGTGCCAGCAGTGAACGGTGGGTGGGCGAGACCCAGTACTTC.

V gene TRBV2 combines with J gene TRBJ2-7; TRBD1 matches 9 bases. The CDR3 consists of 13 residues. Germline assignment: CDR1 SNHLY and CDR2 FYNNEI. V trimming: 7 bases; J trimming: 3 bases; junction bases outside the gene matches: 4. Written as DNA, the CDR3 is TGTGCCAGCAATAGGGACAGGGACTACGAGCAGTACTTC. Protein sequence: CASNRDRDYEQYF.

The chain links TRBV24-1 to TRBJ2-3; no clear D gene. Germline CDR1 reads KGHDR; CDR2 reads SFDVKD. The CDR3 totals 14 residues. V was trimmed by 2 bases and J by 4 bases, leaving 9 bases between them. The CDR3 coding sequence is TGTGCCACCAGTGATTCCTATGGGGCAGATACGCAGTATTTT. Translation gives CATSDSYGADTQYF.

This chain connects TRBV9 to TRBJ2-1, with 8 bases identical to TRBD2. V lost 4 bases and J lost 2; bases outside the gene matches: 8. Germline V gene lookup returns CDR1 SGDLS and CDR2 YYNGEE. There are 16 residues in the CDR3. CDR3 DNA: TGTGCCAGCAGCTCCCACAGCGGGGGAACCTACAATGAGCAGTTCTTC. Translated: CASSSHSGGTYNEQFF.

The genes are TRBV2 and TRBJ1-2; D perhaps matches TRBD1 (6 bases). The ends were cut back, 5 bases at V and 0 bases at J, with 13 bases in the middle. This CDR3 has 15 residues. Germline CDR1 reads SNHLY; CDR2 reads FYNNEI. DNA of the CDR3: TGTGCCAGCAGTACTGAGGGGGTAGCTAACTATGGCTACACCTTC. Residues: CASSTEGVANYGYTF.

This chain joins TRBV10-3 and TRBJ1-5, with D uncertain. The length of the CDR3 is 13 residues. The germline V gene encodes CDR1 ENHRY and CDR2 SYGVKD. V was shortened by 2 bases and J by 7 bases, with 9 bases between the two germline ends. CDR3 sequence (DNA): TGTGCCATCAGTGAGAGGGCTTTCCAGCCCCAGCATTTT. Amino acid sequence: CAISERAFQPQHF.

This chain joins TRBV7-8 and TRBJ2-5, with D maybe TRBD2 (6 bases). The CDR3 is 16 amino acids. CDR1 and CDR2 (germline): SGHVS, FQNEAQ. V shed 5 bases and J shed 3 bases, with 19 bases lying between them. CDR3 in DNA: TGTGCCAGCAGCCTTCGAGTAGCTAGCGACAAAGAGACCCAGTACTTC. It is translated as CASSLRVASDKETQYF. The full variable domain, completed using reference TRBV7-8 and TRBJ2-5, is GAGVSQSPRYKVAKRGQDVALRCDPISGHVSLFWYQQALGQGPEFLTYFQNEAQLDKSGLPSDRFFAERPEGSVSTLKIQRTQQEDSAVYLCASSLRVASDKETQYFGPGTRLLVL.

The rearrangement uses TRBV2 and TRBJ1-6; TRBD1 agrees at 7 bases. The germline gives CDR1 SNHLY, CDR2 FYNNEI. The CDR3 has 14 amino acids. With V trimmed by 2 bases and J by 10 bases, 5 bases remained unmatched. The CDR3 sequence: CASSELQGYSPLHF. The CDR3 coding sequence is TGTGCCAGCAGTGAACTACAGGGGTACTCACCCCTCCACTTT.

The chain is built from TRBV29-1 and TRBJ2-7; 7 bases map to TRBD2. CDR3 length: 12 residues. Germline V gives CDR1 SQVTM, CDR2 ANQGSEA. With V trimmed by 4 bases and J by 3 bases, 3 bases remained unmatched. CDR3 in DNA: TGCAGCGTTGCCGCTAGCGGCTACGAGCAGTACTTC. The encoded protein is CSVAASGYEQYF.

The chain couples TRBV12-3 or TRBV12-4 to TRBJ2-5; D is uncertain. This CDR3 contains 13 residues. Trimming pared 6 bases from V and 8 bases from J, leaving 16 bases between. CDR3 bases: TGTGCCAGCAGCCTCCAATTGGTAGAAACCCAGTACTTC. Its translation: CASSLQLVETQYF.

The chain combines TRBV19 with TRBJ1-1; D is ambiguous. Germline values: CDR1 LNHDA, CDR2 SQIVND (reference sequence). The V and J ends lost 4 bases and 4 bases respectively, with 22 bases between them. The CDR3 spans 17 residues. The CDR3 loop reads CASSNHPGSTFATEAFF. CDR3 sequence (DNA): TGTGCCAGTAGTAATCACCCCGGGTCCACCTTCGCCACTGAAGCTTTCTTT.

The chain recombines TRBV27 with TRBJ2-7; 9 nucleotides agree with TRBD1. Germline lookup yields CDR1 MNHEY and CDR2 SMNVEV (reference sequence). The V gene end was trimmed by 6 bases and the J gene end by 5 bases; junction bases not matched to a gene: 5. This CDR3 contains 13 residues. The CDR3 loop reads CASSGTGRNEQYF. The CDR3 DNA reads as TGTGCCAGCAGCGGGACAGGGAGAAACGAGCAGTACTTC.

The gene calls are TRBV11-2 and TRBJ1-6, with D unresolved. The germline V and J ends were trimmed by 1 base and 9 bases, with 13 bases remaining between them. CDR1 and CDR2 (germline): SGHAT, FQNNGV. This CDR3 has 15 amino acids. The chain's CDR3 is CASSLARGWGSPLHF. CDR3 coding DNA: TGTGCCAGCAGCTTAGCGCGCGGTTGGGGTTCACCCCTCCACTTT. Full variable domain (remainder filled in from reference TRBV11-2 and TRBJ1-6): EAGVAQSPRYKIIEKRQSVAFWCNPISGHATLYWYQQILGQGPKLLIQFQNNGVVDDSQLPKDRFSAERLKGVDSTLKIQPAKLEDSAVYLCASSLARGWGSPLHFGNGTRLTVT.

The chain's CDR3 is CASSKQGAMGQPQHF. CDR3 in DNA: TGTGCCAGCAGTAAACAGGGGGCGATGGGTCAGCCCCAGCATTTT. The rearrangement links TRBV9 to TRBJ1-5; 9 bases agree with TRBD1. This CDR3 comprises 15 residues. V lost 5 bases and J lost 6; bases outside the gene matches: 9. Germline V gene data show CDR1 as SGDLS and CDR2 as YYNGEE.

The V gene is TRBV25-1, the J gene TRBJ1-1; D is ambiguous. The germline CDR1 and CDR2 sequences are MGHDK and SYGVNS. CDR3 length: 13 residues. V was pared by 4 bases and J by 0 bases, with 6 bases between. This CDR3 reads CASSAVMNTEAFF. CDR3 DNA: TGTGCCAGCAGTGCAGTCATGAACACTGAAGCTTTCTTT.

This chain links TRBV5-4 with TRBJ2-5; D may be TRBD2 (6 bases). V lost 4 bases and J 4 bases, leaving 11 bases between the germline ends. Germline CDR1 and CDR2: SGHNT and YYREEE (reference sequence). This CDR3 has 13 residues. The CDR3 region has the DNA TGTGCCAGCAGCATCCGGGGAGGAGAGACCCAGTACTTC. Translating it yields CASSIRGGETQYF.

The rearrangement joins TRBV19 to TRBJ1-2, with TRBD1 matching 7 bases. Germline values: CDR1 LNHDA, CDR2 SQIVND (reference sequence). J was trimmed by 8 bases and V by 4 bases; bases with no gene match: 10. The CDR3 is made up of 14 amino acids. The CDR3 sequence: CASSRGQGVFGYTF. As DNA, the CDR3 is TGTGCCAGTAGTAGAGGCCAGGGGGTCTTCGGCTACACCTTC. Filled out from reference TRBV19 and TRBJ1-2, the complete variable domain reads DGGITQSPKYLFRKEGQNVTLSCEQNLNHDAMYWYRQDPGQGLRLIYYSQIVNDFQKGDIAEGYSVSREKKESFPLTVTSAQKNPTAFYLCASSRGQGVFGYTFGSGTRLTVV.

The rearrangement links TRBV12-5 to TRBJ2-1; the D is unclear. This CDR3 is 13 amino acids long. The V end lost 6 bases, the J end lost 5 bases, and 11 bases lay between the germline ends. CDR1 and CDR2 from the germline V gene are LGHNT and FRNRAP. The CDR3 here is CASGWDLNNEQFF. The CDR3 DNA reads TGTGCTAGTGGATGGGATTTGAACAATGAGCAGTTCTTC.